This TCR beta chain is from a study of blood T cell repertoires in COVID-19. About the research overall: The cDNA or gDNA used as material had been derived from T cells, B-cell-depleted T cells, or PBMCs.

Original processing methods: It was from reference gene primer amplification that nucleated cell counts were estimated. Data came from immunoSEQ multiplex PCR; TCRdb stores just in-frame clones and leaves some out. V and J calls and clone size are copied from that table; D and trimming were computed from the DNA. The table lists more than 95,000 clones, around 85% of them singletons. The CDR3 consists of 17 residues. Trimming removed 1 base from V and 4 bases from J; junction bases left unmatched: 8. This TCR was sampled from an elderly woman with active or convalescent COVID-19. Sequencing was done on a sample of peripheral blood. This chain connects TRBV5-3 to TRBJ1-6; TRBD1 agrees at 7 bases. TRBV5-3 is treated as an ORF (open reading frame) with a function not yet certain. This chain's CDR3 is CARSLIHRGQYNSPLHF. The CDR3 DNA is TGTGCCAGAAGCTTGATCCACAGGGGCCAATATAATTCACCCCTCCACTTT.